The present TCR beta chain was sequenced within a study of T-cell memory formation after mild COVID-19 (dated by TCRdb to 2020 to 2023). Looking at the study overall: Most TCR sequence clusters were specific to one of the two donors. Longitudinal TCRalpha and TCRbeta repertoire sequencing tracked T-cell clones expanding and contracting after mild COVID-19 in a couple of donors. Two young, previously healthy adult volunteers made up the cohort, one male and one female.

PBMCs were isolated by Ficoll-Paque density gradient centrifugation. With regard to this clonotype: The antigen it binds to is not known. Base qualities are not at hand, and no much larger clone is one base apart.

TCRdb records Illumina NovaSeq 6000 as the sequencer. Using 5'RACE with constant-segment primers, TCRalpha and TCRbeta cDNA libraries were constructed, with sample barcodes and unique molecular identifiers added in the process. Trizol reagent was used to extract RNA from every sample. The libraries were amplified in two PCR steps, and the second step added a second sample barcode and Illumina TruSeq adapters. Sequencing of the libraries was done on an Illumina NovaSeq, producing 2 x 150 bp paired-end reads. Per the source publication's procedure: The reads were demultiplexed and collapsed into UMI-guided consensus sequences using migec v1.2.7. Using mixcr v2.1.11, UMI consensuses were aligned to TRA and TRB V and J templates and then assembled into clonotypes. Expanded or contracted clonotypes were those called significant by both edgeR and NoisET, with noise models trained on biological replicates. For edgeR calls, a false discovery rate-adjusted p below 0.01 and a log2 fold-change threshold of 1 were applied. As an exploratory analysis of dynamics, max-normalized trajectories of the 1000 most abundant clonotypes were examined by PCA with hierarchical clustering. Separately sequenced CD4+ and CD8+ repertoires were used to assign the CD4 or CD8 phenotype of responding clones. The raw public data were reprocessed by TCRdb itself: fastp quality trimming at Q25, MiXCR clonotype calling, in-frame beta chains only. Rows are unified per CDR3 protein, each entry keeping the most common DNA and genes. These V and J calls are TCRdb output, not the study's own analysis. Here the sample has 450,000 to 700,000 distinct CDR3 sequences; about 20% occur a single time. Approximately 12% of the sample rests with the top ten.

Broader findings and caveats from the paper: Only two mild cases were covered in the study, and larger cohorts including severe cases with pre-infection samples were considered necessary. Whether the second-wave clones peaking on day 37 were SARS-CoV-2 specific was not confirmed. Some responding clones were detected in pre-infection memory, which suggested that pre-existing cross-reactive memory T cells had joined the SARS-CoV-2 response. Clones that contracted from day 15 to 85 showed balanced CD4/CD8 phenotypes, whereas a second wave of clones that expanded from day 15 to 37 leaned towards CD4+. Contracting CD4+ clones were located mainly in the CM and EM memory subsets, whereas CD8+ clones were found to be enriched in EMRA.

Sequencing was carried out using PBMCs or a T cell subset sorted from them (not recorded which). This clonotype was obtained from an adult woman who had mild COVID-19 (a few samples of this study predate the infection). The sample titles of this study are shuffled in the database, so cell type and time point are left out; the donor was told from shared clones.

CDR3 protein: CATSDSTDRGNYGYTF. The DNA sequence is as follows: TGTGCCACCAGTGATTCCACGGACAGGGGGAACTATGGCTACACCTTC. The chain is assembled from TRBV24-1 and TRBJ1-2, with TRBD1 identical over 10 junction bases. The junction shows trimming of 2 bases on V and 2 bases on J, and the gene matches do not reach 4 bases of it. From its cysteine to its phenylalanine, the CDR3 spans 16 amino acids. Just CDR3 DNA is preserved here, 48 bases in frame from base 1. CDR1 and CDR2, looked up from the germline V gene, are KGHDR and SFDVKD.